This T cell receptor beta chain was recorded in a study of blood T cell repertoires in COVID-19 (dated by TCRdb to about 2020). Study-wide context: Collaborator samples came from the United States, Italy and Spain and covered acute and convalescent phases of COVID-19. Where available, HLA class I and class II types were taken from metadata supplied by the sample provider and were not determined by assay-based typing. Deeply sampled blood TCRbeta repertoires from subjects exposed to, actively infected with, or recovered from COVID-19 were included in the dataset. The material from the prospective study consisted of cDNA or gDNA derived from T cells, B-cell-depleted T cells, or PBMCs. The repertoires were released in a freely available public database intended as a resource for research on the immune response to SARS-CoV-2. Samples came from the ongoing ImmuneRACE study (first 160 participants) plus 1,254 subjects from 6 global collaborators. The sample metadata nearly always contained a de-identified subject ID, COVID-19 status, age in years and sex.

For this clone: The antigen it recognizes is unknown. No base-level quality is on record; no much larger clone is a single base apart.

Study-level results and caveats: Clinical and demographic metadata were provided uncurated, with the amount varying by source and participant.

Including the terminal cysteine and phenylalanine, the CDR3 comprises 14 residues. Only the CDR3 portion is preserved as DNA: 42 bases, with reading frame beginning at the first base. V is clipped by 2 bases and J by 1 base, and the sequence between their germline boundaries is 8 bases long. The germline V gene (reference sequence) provides CDR1 MNHNY and CDR2 SVGAGI. Collaborating institutions collected whole blood in K2EDTA tubes following their own protocols. For TCRbeta analysis, collaborators shipped samples as frozen whole blood, isolated PBMCs, or DNA extracted from either of those sample types. The immunoSEQ Assay, a bias-controlled multiplex PCR, was used to amplify TCRbeta CDR3 regions from genomic DNA. In the source study's methods: Within the assay, amplification of reference gene primers was used to estimate how many nucleated cells each sample contained. To quantify the absolute abundance of each unique TCRbeta CDR3 rearrangement, sequence reads were collapsed and filtered. Productive Simpson clonality was computed per sample as the square root of Simpson's diversity index over productive rearrangements. The source is immuneACCESS, and TCRdb retained only in-frame sequences with V and J called. Part of the clones is not carried over; for the studies checked, unresolved V genes explain less than half of this, and the remainder is unexplained. V, J and clone size derive from that table, while D and trimming were established from the DNA sequence. Present in this sample are approximately 74,000 clones, approximately 79% of which were seen just once. 40% to 50% of the sample is in the top ten clones.

The sample was peripheral blood. This TCR derives from a human donor in a cohort sampled during active COVID-19. The chain was built from TRBV6-6 and TRBJ1-1, with the D gene uncertain. The DNA sequence is TGTGCCAGCAGTTACGAGGATCCGAACACTGAAGCTTTCTTT. Its protein is CASSYEDPNTEAFF.